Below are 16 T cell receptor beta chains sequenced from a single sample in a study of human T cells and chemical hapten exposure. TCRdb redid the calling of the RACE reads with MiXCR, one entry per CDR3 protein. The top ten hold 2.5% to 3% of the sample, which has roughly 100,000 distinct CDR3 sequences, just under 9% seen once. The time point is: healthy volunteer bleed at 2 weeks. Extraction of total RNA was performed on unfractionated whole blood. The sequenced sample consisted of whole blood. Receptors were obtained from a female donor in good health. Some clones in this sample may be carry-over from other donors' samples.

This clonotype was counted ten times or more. The CDR3 nucleotides are TGTGCCAGCAGCTCCACCCACGAGGCAGTCCCCCGTACGCAGTATTTT. Translation gives CASSSTHEAVPRTQYF. The chain has TRBV11-2 and TRBJ2-3; unclear D gene. Trimming stripped 4 bases from V and 8 bases from J, with 22 bases between. The germline V gene has CDR1 SGHAT and CDR2 FQNNGV. The CDR3 has 16 residues.

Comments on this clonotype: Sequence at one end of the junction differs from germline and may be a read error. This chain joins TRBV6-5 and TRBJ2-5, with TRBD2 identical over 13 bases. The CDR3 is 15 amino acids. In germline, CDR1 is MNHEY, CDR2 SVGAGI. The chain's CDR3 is CASSLGLAGVETQNF. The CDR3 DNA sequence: TGTGCCAGCAGCCTAGGACTAGCGGGAGTAGAGACCCAGAACTTC.

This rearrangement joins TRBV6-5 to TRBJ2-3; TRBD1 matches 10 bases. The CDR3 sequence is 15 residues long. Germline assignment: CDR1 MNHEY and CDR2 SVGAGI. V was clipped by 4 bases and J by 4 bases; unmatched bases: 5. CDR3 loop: CASSSTGGASDTQYF. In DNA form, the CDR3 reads TGTGCCAGCAGTTCGACAGGGGGCGCTTCAGATACGCAGTATTTT.

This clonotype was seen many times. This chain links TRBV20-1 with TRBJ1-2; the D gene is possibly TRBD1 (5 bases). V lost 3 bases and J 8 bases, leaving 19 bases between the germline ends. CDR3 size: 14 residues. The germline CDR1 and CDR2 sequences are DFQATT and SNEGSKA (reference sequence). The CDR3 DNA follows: TGCAGTGCTAGTCCCCGGGGGGGATTGGGCGGCTACACCTTC. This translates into CSASPRGGLGGYTF.

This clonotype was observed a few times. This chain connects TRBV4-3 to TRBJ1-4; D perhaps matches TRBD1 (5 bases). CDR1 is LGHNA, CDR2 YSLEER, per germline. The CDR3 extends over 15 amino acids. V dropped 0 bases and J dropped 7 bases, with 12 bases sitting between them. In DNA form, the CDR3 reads TGCGCCAGCAGCCAAGATAAGGGGAATGGTGAAAAACTGTTTTTT. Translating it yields CASSQDKGNGEKLFF.

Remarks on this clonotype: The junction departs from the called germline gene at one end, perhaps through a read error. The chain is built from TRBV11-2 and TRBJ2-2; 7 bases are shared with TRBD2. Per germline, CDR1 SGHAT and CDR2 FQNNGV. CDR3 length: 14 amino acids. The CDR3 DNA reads TGTGCCAGCAGTTGGCGGGAGAACCCCGGGGAGCTGTTTTTT. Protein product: CASSWRENPGELFF.

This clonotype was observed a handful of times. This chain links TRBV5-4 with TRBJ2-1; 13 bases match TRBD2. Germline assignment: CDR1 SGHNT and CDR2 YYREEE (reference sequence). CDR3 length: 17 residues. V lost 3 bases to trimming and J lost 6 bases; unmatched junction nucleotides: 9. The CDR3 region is CASSWTMTSGRSNEQFF. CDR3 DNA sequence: TGTGCCAGCAGCTGGACTATGACTAGCGGGAGGAGCAATGAGCAGTTCTTC.

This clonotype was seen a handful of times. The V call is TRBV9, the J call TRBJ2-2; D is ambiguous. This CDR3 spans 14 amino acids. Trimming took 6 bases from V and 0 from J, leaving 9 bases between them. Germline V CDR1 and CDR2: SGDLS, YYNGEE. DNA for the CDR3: TGTGCCAGCACCAAGGCCTCGAACACCGGGGAGCTGTTTTTT. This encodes CASTKASNTGELFF.

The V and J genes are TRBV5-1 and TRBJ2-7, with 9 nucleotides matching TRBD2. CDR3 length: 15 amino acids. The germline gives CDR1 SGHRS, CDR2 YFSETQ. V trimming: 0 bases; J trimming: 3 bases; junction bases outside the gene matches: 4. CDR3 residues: CASSLASGIVYEQYF. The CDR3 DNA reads TGCGCCAGCAGCTTGGCTAGCGGGATAGTCTACGAGCAGTACTTC. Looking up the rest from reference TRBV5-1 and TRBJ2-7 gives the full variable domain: KAGVTQTPRYLIKTRGQQVTLSCSPISGHRSVSWYQQTPGQGLQFLFEYFSETQRNKGNFPGRFSGRQFSNSRSEMNVSTLELGDSALYLCASSLASGIVYEQYFGPGTRLTVT.

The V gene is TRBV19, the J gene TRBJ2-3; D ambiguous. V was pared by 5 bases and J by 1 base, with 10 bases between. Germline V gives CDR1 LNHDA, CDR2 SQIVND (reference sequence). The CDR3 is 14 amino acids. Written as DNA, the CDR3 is TGTGCCAGTAGTGAAGCTCGGGGCACAGATACGCAGTATTTT. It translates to CASSEARGTDTQYF.

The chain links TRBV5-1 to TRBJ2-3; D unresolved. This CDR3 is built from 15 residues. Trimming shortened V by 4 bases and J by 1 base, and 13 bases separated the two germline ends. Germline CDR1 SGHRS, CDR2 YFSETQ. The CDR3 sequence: CASSQEPLGTDTQYF. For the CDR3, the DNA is TGCGCCAGCAGCCAGGAACCGCTCGGCACAGATACGCAGTATTTT.

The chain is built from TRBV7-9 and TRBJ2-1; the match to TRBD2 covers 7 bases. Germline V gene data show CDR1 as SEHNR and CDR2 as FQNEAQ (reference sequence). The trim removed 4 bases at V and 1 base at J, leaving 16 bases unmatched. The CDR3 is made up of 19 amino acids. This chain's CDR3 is CASSSSPGGGSESYNEQFF. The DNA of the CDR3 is TGTGCCAGCAGCTCCTCACCGGGGGGAGGGAGTGAGTCCTACAATGAGCAGTTCTTC.

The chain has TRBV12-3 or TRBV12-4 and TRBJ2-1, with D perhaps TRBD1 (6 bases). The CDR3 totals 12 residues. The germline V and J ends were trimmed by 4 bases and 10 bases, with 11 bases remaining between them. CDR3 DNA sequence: TGTGCCAGCAGTTGGGGGCGCCCGGAGCAGTTCTTC. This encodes CASSWGRPEQFF.

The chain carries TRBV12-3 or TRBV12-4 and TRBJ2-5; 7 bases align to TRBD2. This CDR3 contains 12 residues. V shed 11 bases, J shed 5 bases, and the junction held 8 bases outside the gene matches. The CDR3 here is CAVGGFRETQYF. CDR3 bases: TGTGCCGTCGGGGGGTTTAGGGAGACCCAGTACTTC.

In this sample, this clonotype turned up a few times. The CDR3 reads CASSPTGLAGEQYF. For the CDR3, the DNA is TGTGCCAGCTCACCAACTGGACTCGCGGGGGAGCAGTACTTC. This rearrangement joins TRBV18 to TRBJ2-7, with D maybe TRBD2 (6 bases). Trimming took 2 bases from V and 7 from J, leaving 15 bases between them. CDR1 is KGHSH and CDR2 is LQKENI in the germline V gene. The CDR3 has 14 residues.

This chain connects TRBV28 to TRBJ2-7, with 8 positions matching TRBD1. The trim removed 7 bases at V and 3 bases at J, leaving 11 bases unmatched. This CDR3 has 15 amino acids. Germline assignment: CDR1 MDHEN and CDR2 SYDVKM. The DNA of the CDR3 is TGTGCCAGCACCTCCACCGGGACAGGAGACTACGAGCAGTACTTC. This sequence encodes CASTSTGTGDYEQYF.